Following are 27 T cell receptor beta chains from one sample sequenced in a study of vaccination effects on CD4 cells after COVID-19. Antigen-specific CD4+ T cells were expanded with viral peptide pools in the ViraFEST assay before sequencing. A roughly 10-day culture period preceded the isolation of CD4+ T cells. Nobody among the vaccine recipients had prior SARS-CoV-2 infection (nucleocapsid antibodies were negative). These receptors have no identified antigens. Using immunoSEQ multiplex PCR, the repertoire was profiled, and TCRdb retains in-frame clones only, with some absent. The sample has about 41,000 clones, 77% seen once. Specimen: CD4+ T cells from PBMCs cultured with HCoV-NL63 spike peptides, collected before COVID-19 vaccination. Source of these receptors: a human donor who received a COVID-19 vaccine.

The chain recombines TRBV3-1 (or the pseudogene TRBV3-2) with TRBJ1-2, with D maybe TRBD1 (5 bases). Germline assignment: CDR1 LGHDT and CDR2 YNNKEL (reference sequence). Trimming cost V 0 bases and J 4 bases, with 9 bases left between them. The CDR3 has 14 residues. The DNA for the CDR3 is TGTGCCAGCAGCCAAGAACCGGGGCCCTATGGCTACACCTTC. Translating gives CASSQEPGPYGYTF.

J is TRBJ2-5 and V is TRBV2, with TRBD1 matching over 9 bases. Germline assignment: CDR1 SNHLY and CDR2 FYNNEI. The CDR3 has 16 residues. The V gene end was trimmed by 6 bases and the J gene end by 5 bases; junction bases not matched to a gene: 13. CDR3 DNA: TGTGCCAGCAGCGATCCTCCGGGACAGGGTGTCGAGACCCAGTACTTC. Residues: CASSDPPGQGVETQYF.

The chain uses TRBV5-1 and TRBJ2-1; either TRBD1 or TRBD2 may supply D (5 bases each). The CDR3 is made up of 14 amino acids. In germline, CDR1 is SGHRS, CDR2 YFSETQ. Trimming stripped 3 bases from V and 6 bases from J, with 13 bases between. The chain's CDR3 is CASSWDGVPNEQFF. DNA of the CDR3: TGCGCCAGCAGCTGGGACGGGGTCCCCAATGAGCAGTTCTTC.

The rearrangement joins TRBV7-2 to TRBJ2-5; no reliable D call. Trimming removed 3 bases from V and 0 bases from J, with 8 bases in between. There are 14 residues in the CDR3. Germline V gene lookup returns CDR1 SGHTA and CDR2 FQGNSA. CDR3 region: CASSFRRDQETQYF. In nucleotides, the CDR3 is TGTGCCAGCAGCTTCCGCCGGGACCAAGAGACCCAGTACTTC.

DNA of the CDR3: TGTGCCAGCAGCTTAGTGACCAATCAGCCCCAGCATTTT. Protein: CASSLVTNQPQHF. The chain is built from TRBV7-9 and TRBJ1-5; D not resolved. The V end lost 1 base, the J end lost 3 bases, and 4 bases lay between the germline ends. Germline CDR1 SEHNR, CDR2 FQNEAQ (reference sequence). The CDR3 spans 13 residues.

The V gene is TRBV10-3, the J gene TRBJ1-1; tentatively, D is TRBD1 (6 bases). There are 13 residues in the CDR3. Trimming removed 7 bases from V and 3 bases from J, with 12 bases in between. CDR1 and CDR2 from the germline V gene are ENHRY and SYGVKD. CDR3: CAIKGGLDTEAFF. The CDR3 coding sequence is TGTGCCATCAAGGGGGGTTTGGACACTGAAGCTTTCTTT.

A few counts support this clone. The rearrangement joins TRBV5-1 to TRBJ2-7; possibly TRBD1 for D (5 bases). V was pared by 7 bases and J by 3 bases, with 8 bases between. This CDR3 comprises 11 residues. Germline CDR1 reads SGHRS; CDR2 reads YFSETQ. The CDR3 loop reads CASLDSYEQYV. DNA for the CDR3: TGCGCCAGCCTCGACAGCTACGAGCAGTACGTC.

The chain is built from TRBV2 and TRBJ1-4, with D maybe TRBD1 (6 bases). This CDR3 contains 13 residues. Trimming shortened V by 8 bases and J by 4 bases, and 11 bases separated the two germline ends. Germline CDR1 reads SNHLY; CDR2 reads FYNNEI. The CDR3 DNA follows: TGTGCCAGCGAAGGGGGATTTAATGAAAAACTGTTTTTT. Its translation: CASEGGFNEKLFF.

The V gene is TRBV7-2, the J gene TRBJ1-3; no firm D call. The CDR3 runs to 14 residues. Trimming took 1 base from V and 4 from J, leaving 8 bases between them. The germline gives CDR1 SGHTA, CDR2 FQGNSA. As DNA, the CDR3 is TGTGCCAGCAGCTTAGGGGCTACGGGAAACACCATATATTTT. Its protein product is CASSLGATGNTIYF.

CDR3 amino acids: CASSQVPLNTEAFF. The CDR3 DNA is TGCGCCAGCAGCCAAGTCCCCCTGAACACTGAAGCTTTCTTT. J is TRBJ1-1 and V is TRBV4-1; no definite D call. The ends were cut back, 1 base at V and 0 bases at J, with 6 bases in the middle. This CDR3 has 14 residues. The germline CDR1 and CDR2 sequences are MGHRA and YSYEKL.

There are a few counts of this clone. The gene calls are TRBV11-3 and TRBJ1-1; D unresolved. The CDR3 runs 13 residues. In germline, CDR1 is SGHNT, CDR2 YENEEA. The germline V and J ends were trimmed by 3 bases and 0 bases, with 5 bases remaining between them. The CDR3 coding sequence is TGTGCCAGCAGCTTTACAGTGAACACTGAAGCTTTCTTT. Translating gives CASSFTVNTEAFF.

V is TRBV7-2 and J is TRBJ2-5; 8 bases map to TRBD1. The CDR3 totals 14 residues. Germline-derived CDR1 and CDR2 are SGHTA and FQGNSA. Unmatched junction bases numbered 4, after V lost 3 bases and J lost 4 bases. This chain's CDR3 is CASSFPDRGETQYF. The CDR3 bases are TGTGCCAGCAGCTTCCCAGACAGGGGAGAGACCCAGTACTTC.

This clone was counted between two and nine times. The CDR3 sequence is CASRFYEQYV. CDR3 coding DNA: TGTGCCAGCAGATTCTACGAGCAGTACGTC. The V call is TRBV2, the J call TRBJ2-7, with no clear D. The germline gives CDR1 SNHLY, CDR2 FYNNEI. Trimming left V 6 bases short and J 3 bases short, with 3 bases between. This CDR3 is built from 10 residues.

The chain recombines TRBV5-1 with TRBJ1-1, with 12 positions matching TRBD1. The germline V gene has CDR1 SGHRS and CDR2 YFSETQ. This CDR3 region has 14 residues. J gave up 11 bases and V 3 bases, and 8 bases lay outside the gene matches. The CDR3, as DNA: TGCGCCAGCAGCTGGGGACAGGGGGCGATTGAGGCTTTCTTT. Translation: CASSWGQGAIEAFF.

The rearrangement links TRBV5-8 to TRBJ2-6; no clear D gene. V gave up 1 base and J gave up 0 bases, with 11 bases separating them. From germline, CDR1 is SGHTS and CDR2 YDEGEE. The CDR3 has 17 residues. DNA for the CDR3: TGTGCCAGCAGCTTGCGCCCGGGCCGCTCTGGGGCCAACGTCCTGACTTTC. Amino acid sequence: CASSLRPGRSGANVLTF. Full variable domain (remainder filled in from reference TRBV5-8 and TRBJ2-6): EAGVTQSPTHLIKTRGQQATLRCSPISGHTSVYWYQQALGLGLQFLLWYDEGEERNRGNFPPRFSGRQFPNYSSELNVNALELEDSALYLCASSLRPGRSGANVLTFGAGSRLTVL.

This chain links TRBV10-3 with TRBJ2-1; D call uncertain. The length of the CDR3 is 13 residues. Deletions cut 3 bases from V and 7 bases from J, with 10 bases between. Germline V gene data show CDR1 as ENHRY and CDR2 as SYGVKD. Written as DNA, the CDR3 is TGTGCCATCAGTGATATAGGGCTGAATGAGCAGTTCTTC. This encodes CAISDIGLNEQFF.

This clone has more than one count but fewer than ten. CDR3 region: CASSRQGWRNTEAFF. Written as DNA, the CDR3 is TGTGCCAGTAGTAGACAGGGTTGGAGGAACACTGAAGCTTTCTTT. The chain joins TRBV19 to TRBJ1-1; 7 positions agree with TRBD1. This CDR3 comprises 15 residues. Germline loops: CDR1 LNHDA, CDR2 SQIVND (reference sequence). V lost 4 bases, J lost 1 base, and 6 bases stayed unmatched.

As DNA, the CDR3 is TGTGCCAGCTCACCAGGGAGAACAGATACGCAGTATTTT. Amino acid sequence: CASSPGRTDTQYF. The gene calls are TRBV18 and TRBJ2-3, with a tentative D call TRBD2 (5 bases). CDR3 length: 13 amino acids. Germline CDR1 reads KGHSH; CDR2 reads LQKENI. V lost 2 bases and J lost 3, with 6 bases in between.

The table lists this clone with a few counts. V gene TRBV10-2 combines with J gene TRBJ2-3, with TRBD1 as a possible D gene (5 bases). The germline V gene encodes CDR1 WSHSY and CDR2 SAAADI. The germline V and J ends were trimmed by 5 bases and 4 bases, with 10 bases remaining between them. The CDR3 is 13 amino acids. CDR3 DNA: TGCGCCAGCAGTCAAGGCAGGGCAGATACGCAGTATTTT. It codes for CASSQGRADTQYF.

This sequence joins TRBV4-1 and TRBJ2-2, with 7 nucleotides matching TRBD1. Losses at the gene ends were 0 bases for V and 2 bases for J; bases not matched to a gene: 9. The germline CDR1 and CDR2 sequences are MGHRA and YSYEKL. The CDR3 is made up of 18 amino acids. In DNA, the CDR3 is TGCGCCAGCAGCCAAGAGAAAGGGGGACAGTTAAACACCGGGGAGCTGTTTTTT. The encoded protein is CASSQEKGGQLNTGELFF.

The rearrangement uses TRBV4-3 and TRBJ1-2; D is uncertain. Deletions cut 0 bases from V and 0 bases from J, with 8 bases between. The CDR3 runs to 15 residues. Germline V CDR1 and CDR2: LGHNA, YSLEER. The CDR3 DNA reads as TGCGCCAGCAGCCAAGATGCAGTCCCTAACTATGGCTACACCTTC. Amino acid sequence: CASSQDAVPNYGYTF.

V gene TRBV6-5 combines with J gene TRBJ1-5, with 8 bases that match TRBD1. V dropped 4 bases and J dropped 2; count of bases not matched to a gene: 4. The germline CDR1 and CDR2 sequences are MNHEY and SVGAGI. The CDR3 extends over 15 amino acids. The CDR3 is CASSSQGAGNQPQHF. CDR3 DNA: TGTGCCAGCAGTTCCCAGGGGGCCGGCAATCAGCCCCAGCATTTT.

The chain's CDR3 is CASSKWGQPQHF. The CDR3 DNA is TGTGCCAGCAGCAAGTGGGGGCAGCCCCAGCATTTT. V is TRBV5-6 and J is TRBJ1-5; D is perhaps TRBD1 (5 bases). Germline V gene data show CDR1 as SGHDT and CDR2 as YYEEEE. V was shortened by 4 bases and J by 7 bases, with 9 bases between the two germline ends. The CDR3 spans 12 residues.

This clone came up once. V is TRBV6-5 and J is TRBJ2-3, with D possibly TRBD2 on 5 matching bases. The V gene's germline CDR1 is MNHEY and CDR2 SVGAGI. The V end lost 4 bases, the J end lost 5 bases, and 16 bases lay between the germline ends. The CDR3 loop spans 15 amino acids. The CDR3 sequence: CASSSAGVRGDTQYF. The CDR3 coding sequence is TGTGCCAGCAGTTCCGCCGGGGTCCGGGGAGATACGCAGTATTTT.

This chain links TRBV5-8 with TRBJ1-2; 7 positions match TRBD1. Germline V CDR1 and CDR2: SGHTS, YDEGEE. V lost 4 bases and J lost 6; bases outside the gene matches: 6. The CDR3 loop spans 13 amino acids. CDR3 bases: TGTGCCAGCAGCCCACAGGGGTTGGATGGCTACACCTTC. Translating gives CASSPQGLDGYTF.

The chain has TRBV18 and TRBJ2-5, with 12 positions matching TRBD1. Per germline, CDR1 KGHSH and CDR2 LQKENI. J lost 6 bases, V lost 3 bases, and 5 bases had no gene match. The CDR3 loop spans 15 amino acids. The CDR3 DNA reads as TGTGCCAGCTCACCGGGGACAGGGGGCAAGAAGACCCAGTACTTC. Encoded protein: CASSPGTGGKKTQYF.

The chain is built from TRBV24-1 and TRBJ2-5; 7 nucleotides match TRBD1. Germline loops: CDR1 KGHDR, CDR2 SFDVKD. V lost 6 bases, J lost 2 bases, and 2 bases stayed unmatched. The CDR3 consists of 13 residues. Written as DNA, the CDR3 is TGTGCCACCAGTTGGACAGGACAAGAGACCCAGTACTTC. It yields the protein CATSWTGQETQYF.